This is a list of T cell receptor beta chains from one sample in a study of T cell repertoires in cytomegalovirus infection. These receptors' targets are unknown. A single record per CDR3 protein comes from TCRdb applying MiXCR to the reads. Here the sample spans around 77,000 distinct CDR3 sequences, about 20% being singletons. Material: CD8+ T cells from cultured PBMCs, obtained from culture after CMV antigen stimulation. The source is a human donor in good health (CMV status not recorded). Some clones in this sample may be carry-over from other donors' samples. Both conserved end residues are part of each CDR3. Fields, in order: J gene, V gene, clone size, D gene, CDR3 DNA, CDR3 protein. A D gene is named only where the DNA matches it firmly. A clone size is listed for some rows: how often the clone was seen (once, few, many), or a class if it is expanded.

TRBJ2-5 TRBV7-8 NA NA TGTGCCAGCAGCTTGGTGAAGAACGGAGAGACCCAGTACTTC CASSLVKNGETQYF
TRBJ2-5 TRBV2 few TRBD2 TGTGCCAGCAGTCCGGGACTAGCGGGGGGGTTAGAGACCCAGTACTTC CASSPGLAGGLETQYF
TRBJ2-7 TRBV7-9 NA NA TGTGCCAGCAGCTTAGCGTATAATTCCTACGAGCAGTACTTC CASSLAYNSYEQYF
TRBJ2-5 TRBV7-8 NA NA TGTGCCAGCAGCGCCGCCCCGGGGGATCAAGAGACCCAGTACTTC CASSAAPGDQETQYF
TRBJ1-6 TRBV7-6 NA NA TGTGCCAGCAGCGGTAGACCCAATTCACCCCTCCACTTT CASSGRPNSPLHF
TRBJ1-1 TRBV10-2 few TRBD1 TGCGCCAGCAGAGCGGGACAGCTCGGCACTGAAGCTTTCTTT CASRAGQLGTEAFF
TRBJ2-1 TRBV6-1 few TRBD1 TGTGCCAGCAGCCCTGGACAGGCTGAACCCGAGTACAATGAGCAGTTCTTC CASSPGQAEPEYNEQFF
TRBJ1-1 TRBV12-3/TRBV12-4 NA NA TGTGCCAGCAATGTGGGAGATATGAACACTGAAGCTTTCTTT CASNVGDMNTEAFF
TRBJ1-2 TRBV27 NA TRBD1 TGTGCCAGCAGGCCCGGGACAGGGGGCTTTTATGGCTACACCTTC CASRPGTGGFYGYTF
TRBJ2-1 TRBV12-3/TRBV12-4 NA NA TGTGCCAGCAGCCCGGGGACCTCTTACAATGAGCAGTTCTTC CASSPGTSYNEQFF
TRBJ2-1 TRBV7-9 few TRBD2 TGTGCCAGCAGCTCGGGGGGGGGCCCGAGGGAGCAGTTCTTC CASSSGGGPREQFF
TRBJ2-1 TRBV12-3/TRBV12-4 few NA TGTGCCAGCAGTTTCGCGGGGAGCTACAATGAGCAGTTCTTC CASSFAGSYNEQFF
TRBJ2-7 TRBV6-5 few NA TGTGCCAGCAGCAAAGCTCTCGCGGATAGCTCCTACGAGCAGTACTTC CASSKALADSSYEQYF
TRBJ1-1 TRBV7-9 NA NA TGTGCCAGCAGCCAAAGCTGGCAGGGATCTGTAGCCGAAGCTTTCTTT CASSQSWQGSVAEAFF
TRBJ1-6 TRBV27 few NA TGTGCCAGCAGGGCAGGGAATAATTCACCCCTCCACTTT CASRAGNNSPLHF
TRBJ1-1 TRBV7-2 few NA TGTGCCAGCAGCCAATGGGGGGGGCAAACCACTGAAGCTTTCTTT CASSQWGGQTTEAFF
TRBJ1-1 TRBV4-1 many NA TGCGCCAGCAGCCAAGATCGGGGGGCAACTGAAGCTTTCTTT CASSQDRGATEAFF
TRBJ2-7 TRBV7-2 NA TRBD1 TGTGCCAGCAGCCCTCTGACAGGGTACTACGAGCAGTACTTC CASSPLTGYYEQYF
TRBJ2-5 TRBV12-3/TRBV12-4 NA NA TGTGCCAGCAGTTTAGCGCCATTTTGGGCGCTTGAGACCCAGTACTTC CASSLAPFWALETQYF
TRBJ1-2 TRBV6-2/TRBV6-3 NA NA TGTGCCAGCAGTTACTCGACTGTCAGCTACTATGGCTACACCTTC CASSYSTVSYYGYTF
TRBJ1-6 TRBV7-2 few NA TGTGCCAGCAGCTTAGCCACGGGCCCTTCCCCACCCCTCCACTTT CASSLATGPSPPLHF
TRBJ1-1 TRBV12-5 few TRBD1 TGTGCTAGTGCCAATGGACAGGGGAACACTGAAGCTTTCTTT CASANGQGNTEAFF
TRBJ1-1 TRBV12-3/TRBV12-4 NA TRBD1 TGTGCCAGCAGTTCCCGGGACAGGGGATTTTTTAACACTGAAGCTTTCTTT CASSSRDRGFFNTEAFF
TRBJ2-3 TRBV11-2 few NA TGTGCCAGCAGCTTTAAACCTTACAGAGATACGCAGTATTTT CASSFKPYRDTQYF
TRBJ1-5 TRBV7-2 medium-sized NA TGTGCCAGCAGCCCCGGGACCTTGGAGGGTCAGCCCCAGCATTTT CASSPGTLEGQPQHF
TRBJ2-1 TRBV7-9 few TRBD1 TGTGCCAGCAGCGACAGGGGTGGCTACAATGAGCAGTTCTTC CASSDRGGYNEQFF
TRBJ2-1 TRBV11-2 few NA TGTGCCAGCAGCTTAGAGGACTGGGACTACAATGAGCAGTTCTTC CASSLEDWDYNEQFF
TRBJ2-1 TRBV7-9 NA NA TGTGCCAGCAGCTCCCCCGGGGCCTACAATGAGCAGTTCTTC CASSSPGAYNEQFF
TRBJ1-5 TRBV4-1 NA NA TGTGCCAGCAGGCCTTCGAAAGCGAGCAATCAGCCCCAGCATTTT CASRPSKASNQPQHF
TRBJ2-7 TRBV12-3/TRBV12-4 few TRBD1 TGTGCCAGCAGCCAAACAGGGGTATACGAGCAGTACTTC CASSQTGVYEQYF
TRBJ2-7 TRBV2 NA TRBD1 TGTGCCAGCCCTAAGGGGGCCGGCGGTTCCTACGAGCAGTACTTC CASPKGAGGSYEQYF
TRBJ2-1 TRBV3-1 NA TRBD2 TGTGCCAGCAGCCATTCTAGCGGGGGGTACTCCTACAATGAGCAGTTCTTC CASSHSSGGYSYNEQFF
TRBJ2-2 TRBV11-2 few NA TGTGCCAGCAGCTTCAGCCCGACCACCGGGGAGCTGTTTTTT CASSFSPTTGELFF
TRBJ1-1 TRBV7-8 NA NA TGTGCCAGCAATCCTCCTGAGGCATTCAGCACTGAAGCTTTCTTT CASNPPEAFSTEAFF
TRBJ2-2 TRBV4-1 few TRBD2 TGCGCCAGCAGCCAAGCCGGGACTAGCGGGGCCACCGGGGAGCTGTTTTTT CASSQAGTSGATGELFF
TRBJ1-4 TRBV6-2/TRBV6-3 NA NA TGTGCCAGCGGAGCGGGACCGGGAGATGAAAAACTGTTTTTT CASGAGPGDEKLFF
TRBJ1-1 TRBV27 once NA TGTGCCAGCAGTTTGGGGGTCGGAGTAGCAGAAGCTTTCTTT CASSLGVGVAEAFF
TRBJ2-2 TRBV7-8 NA TRBD1 TGTGCCAGCAGCTTAGGGTGGACAGGGGGCTCCGGGGAGCTGTTTTTT CASSLGWTGGSGELFF
TRBJ1-2 TRBV12-3/TRBV12-4 few NA TGTGCCTCTTATTCGAGGGGGATCGGCTTGGGTGGCTACACCTTC CASYSRGIGLGGYTF
TRBJ2-7 TRBV23-1 NA TRBD1 TGCGCCAGCAGTCCACCAGGGCAGGGGGCCGAGCCCTACGAGCAGTACTTC CASSPPGQGAEPYEQYF
TRBJ1-1 TRBV27 few NA TGTGCCAGCAGTTCGGACGGACCGAACACTGAAGCTTTCTTT CASSSDGPNTEAFF
TRBJ2-7 TRBV27 NA NA TGTGCCAGCAGCTCTAACGCCCGTTACGAGCAGTACTTC CASSSNARYEQYF
TRBJ1-4 TRBV27 few NA TGTGCCAGCGGATCTTCTTCCCGGGGGAAAAAACTGTTTTTT CASGSSSRGKKLFF
TRBJ2-1 TRBV20-1 few NA TGCAGTGCTAGAAACTTCCAGGGAGATGAGCAGTTCTTC CSARNFQGDEQFF
TRBJ2-3 TRBV7-2 few TRBD2 TGTGCCAGCAGCTTAGTAGCGGGGGGGCTGATTACAGATACGCAGTATTTT CASSLVAGGLITDTQYF
TRBJ2-1 TRBV4-2 few NA TGTGCCAGCAGCCAAGAAGACTTCGGGAATATAGTGCAGTTCTTC CASSQEDFGNIVQFF
TRBJ2-5 TRBV12-3/TRBV12-4 few NA TGTGCCAGCAGGGGTCAAGAGACCCAGTACTTC CASRGQETQYF